These T cell receptor beta chains were read from a single sample in a study of OX40 agonist ivuxolimab in advanced cancers. Profiling relied on immunoSEQ multiplex PCR, and the TCRdb table lists in-frame clones only, not all of them. Among 73,000 or so clones listed, 80% to 85% were seen once. The sample was CD4+ or CD8+ T cells sorted from blood, taken in a trial of the OX40 agonist ivuxolimab. The receptor set was obtained from an adult with an advanced solid tumor such as melanoma, head and neck, liver or kidney cancer. Each CDR3 is given with its conserved first and last residue. A D gene is named only where the DNA matches it firmly. The size field is filled for only some rows; it gives once, few, many or a size class.

CASVADGNQPQHF	TGTGCTTCAGTTGCCGACGGAAATCAGCCCCAGCATTTT	TRBV28	13	TRBJ1-5	NA	NA
CASSTSGVWAKNIQYF	TGTGCCAGTAGTACCTCTGGTGTATGGGCAAAAAACATTCAGTACTTC	TRBV19	16	TRBJ2-4	NA	NA
CASSVAAWTSGRPPSSYNEQFF	TGTGCCAGCAGCGTAGCCGCATGGACTAGCGGGAGGCCCCCCAGCTCCTACAATGAGCAGTTCTTC	TRBV9	22	TRBJ2-1	TRBD2	NA
CASSLKRVGTAFF	TGTGCCAGCAGTTTAAAGAGGGTAGGGACCGCTTTCTTT	TRBV28	13	TRBJ1-1	NA	once
CASSLRGTGRLGTAFF	TGTGCCAGCAGTTTGAGGGGGACAGGGCGTTTGGGCACGGCGTTCTTC	TRBV28	16	TRBJ2-1	TRBD1	NA
CASSLDGYQPQHF	TGTGCCAGCAGTTTAGACGGTTATCAGCCCCAGCATTTT	TRBV28	13	TRBJ1-5	NA	NA
CASSFRGQGGIQYF	TGTGCCAGCAGCTTTAGGGGCCAAGGGGGCATTCAGTACTTC	TRBV5-6	14	TRBJ2-4	NA	NA
CASSLGTGLGLAIGEQFF	TGTGCCAGCAGCTTAGGTACTGGTTTAGGACTAGCGATAGGTGAGCAGTTCTTC	TRBV5-6	18	TRBJ2-1	TRBD2	NA
CASSEHGTGHQPQHF	TGTGCCAGCAGTGAACACGGGACAGGGCATCAGCCCCAGCATTTT	TRBV25-1	15	TRBJ1-5	TRBD1	NA
CASSVGLTSTDTQYF	TGTGCCAGCAGCGTGGGTCTAACTAGCACAGATACGCAGTATTTT	TRBV5-6	15	TRBJ2-3	NA	NA
CASSFSRMVGKLFF	TGTGCCAGCAGTTTTTCACGGATGGTGGGAAAACTGTTTTTT	TRBV28	14	TRBJ1-4	NA	NA
CASSLRVGQGRLNTEAFF	TGTGCCAGCAGCTTAAGGGTTGGACAGGGGAGATTGAACACTGAAGCTTTCTTT	TRBV11-2	18	TRBJ1-1	TRBD1	NA
CASSLSGGRGDTQYF	TGTGCCAGCAGCCTTAGCGGGGGCCGGGGAGATACGCAGTATTTT	TRBV28	15	TRBJ2-3	TRBD2	NA
CASTGGGTYSGRRPYNEQFF	TGTGCCAGCACCGGAGGGGGGACCTATAGCGGGAGGCGTCCCTACAATGAGCAGTTCTTC	TRBV27	20	TRBJ2-1	TRBD2	NA
CASSLGQGSQPQHF	TGTGCCAGCTCACTCGGACAGGGGTCTCAGCCCCAGCATTTT	TRBV18	14	TRBJ1-5	TRBD1	NA
CASSSRPRDRVHEQYF	TGCGCCAGCAGCTCCCGTCCAAGGGACAGGGTCCACGAGCAGTACTTC	TRBV5-1	16	TRBJ2-7	TRBD1	NA
CASSRDSHGYTF	TGTGCCAGCAGCCGGGACAGCCATGGCTACACCTTC	TRBV5-5	12	TRBJ1-2	TRBD1	NA
CASSSSVIGELFF	TGTGCCAGCAGTTCTAGCGTCATCGGGGAGCTGTTTTTT	TRBV2	13	TRBJ2-2	NA	few
CASSLTRGSNYGYTF	TGTGCCAGCAGCTTAACACGGGGGTCTAACTATGGCTACACCTTC	TRBV7-9	15	TRBJ1-2	NA	NA
CASFKTTGELFF	TGTGCCAGCTTCAAGACGACCGGGGAGCTGTTTTTT	TRBV6-1	12	TRBJ2-2	NA	NA